The 17 T cell receptor beta chains reported below all come from one sample, sequenced in a study of cytomegalovirus exposure and HLA in healthy donors. PCR was performed using 60 Vbeta and 13 Jbeta primers. This table comes from immunoSEQ multiplex PCR, and its TCRdb copy is limited to in-frame clones, with some not included. The table lists under 150,000 clones, over 55% of them singletons. Material for sequencing was PBMCs. Source of these receptors: a man in his late teens or twenties in good health and CMV-seropositive.

The chain has TRBV6-6 and TRBJ1-2, with D possibly TRBD1 on 6 matching bases. The CDR3 covers 14 residues. Per germline, CDR1 MNHNY and CDR2 SVGAGI (reference sequence). The germline V and J ends were trimmed by 6 bases and 4 bases, with 15 bases remaining between them. The DNA for the CDR3 is TGTGCCAGCAGCCTAGAAGGACAGCGCTATGGCTACACCTTC. Translation: CASSLEGQRYGYTF.

This chain joins TRBV6-6 and TRBJ2-2, with D tentatively TRBD2 (5 bases). The V gene's germline CDR1 is MNHNY and CDR2 SVGAGI (reference sequence). The CDR3 has 14 amino acids. V was clipped by 7 bases and J by 2 bases, with 11 bases between them. CDR3 residues: CASTPDYNTGELFF. CDR3 DNA: TGTGCCAGCACCCCCGACTATAACACCGGGGAGCTGTTTTTT.

This chain connects TRBV5-6 to TRBJ1-5; D unclear. CDR1 is SGHDT, CDR2 YYEEEE, per germline. V was cut by 1 base and J by 7 bases, with 18 bases left in between. The CDR3 covers 16 residues. CDR3 in amino acids: CASSLNGVLAAQPQHF. As DNA, the CDR3 is TGTGCCAGCAGCTTGAACGGCGTGTTGGCGGCGCAGCCCCAGCATTTT. The complete variable domain, with remaining parts taken from reference TRBV5-6 and TRBJ1-5, reads DAGVTQSPTHLIKTRGQQVTLRCSPKSGHDTVSWYQQALGQGPQFIFQYYEEEERQRGNFPDRFSGHQFPNYSSELNVNALLLGDSALYLCASSLNGVLAAQPQHFGDGTRLSIL.

The gene calls are TRBV6-6 and TRBJ2-5, with 8 bases matching TRBD1. The assigned J gene may be wrong: the sequence end matches TRBJ2-7 better. The CDR3 is made up of 14 amino acids. CDR1 MNHNY and CDR2 SVGAGI come from the germline V gene (reference sequence). The CDR3 DNA reads as TGTGCCAGCAGTTCCGGGACAGGCCTCTCCGAGCAGTACTTC. As protein: CASSSGTGLSEQYF.

The chain is built from TRBV6-6 and TRBJ2-7; tentatively, D is TRBD1 (7 bases). From germline, CDR1 is MNHNY and CDR2 SVGAGI (reference sequence). The CDR3 is 16 amino acids. V was clipped by 6 bases and J by 4 bases, with 22 bases between them. CDR3 sequence reads: CASRAQQGGYRYEQYF. For the CDR3, the DNA is TGTGCCAGCAGGGCCCAGCAGGGGGGATATCGATACGAGCAGTACTTC.

This clone occurred a few times. The V and J genes are TRBV6-1 and TRBJ2-5, with 10 bases matching TRBD1. Looked up from germline, CDR1 is MNHNS and CDR2 is SASEGT. The CDR3 is made up of 14 amino acids. The trim removed 8 bases at V and 4 bases at J, leaving 7 bases unmatched. CDR3 DNA: TGTGCCAGCCAAGACAGGGGGCGCCGAGAGACCCAGTACTTC. Its protein is CASQDRGRRETQYF.

The chain links TRBV2 to TRBJ2-1; 11 nucleotides align to TRBD2. CDR3 length: 15 amino acids. V trimming: 4 bases; J trimming: 6 bases; junction bases outside the gene matches: 5. The germline V gene encodes CDR1 SNHLY and CDR2 FYNNEI. CDR3: CASSVNSGGANEQFF. The CDR3 nucleotides read TGTGCCAGCAGTGTGAATAGCGGGGGGGCCAATGAGCAGTTCTTC.

The chain employs TRBV11-1 and TRBJ1-2; the D gene is possibly TRBD1 (6 bases). Per germline, CDR1 SGHAT and CDR2 FQDESV (reference sequence). The CDR3 sequence is 15 residues long. The V and J ends lost 2 bases and 2 bases respectively, with 12 bases between them. The CDR3 bases are TGTGCCAGCAGCTTAACGAGTCAGGGGAACTATGGCTACACCTTC. The encoded protein is CASSLTSQGNYGYTF.

This clone was seen a handful of times. This sequence joins TRBV23-1 and TRBJ1-5, with 9 bases aligning to TRBD1. TRBV23-1 is an ORF for which the function is uncertain. The CDR3 consists of 15 residues. The trim removed 2 bases at V and 9 bases at J, leaving 8 bases unmatched. As DNA, the CDR3 is TGCGCCAGCAGTCAAAACACAGGGGGCGGCCGGCCCCAGCATTTT. Its protein product is CASSQNTGGGRPQHF.

V usage is TRBV6-1 and J usage is TRBJ1-5; tentative D call: TRBD1 (5 bases). This CDR3 has 14 amino acids. V was cut by 1 base and J by 3 bases, with 7 bases left in between. CDR1 is MNHNS and CDR2 is SASEGT in the germline V gene. This CDR3 reads CASSEGQFNQPQHF. Here the CDR3 DNA reads TGTGCCAGCAGTGAAGGACAGTTCAATCAGCCCCAGCATTTT.

This clone has more than one count but fewer than ten. The V call is TRBV5-1, the J call TRBJ1-2, with D perhaps TRBD1 (5 bases). CDR1 is SGHRS, CDR2 YFSETQ, per germline. V was shortened by 0 bases and J by 4 bases, with 13 bases between the two germline ends. The CDR3 is 15 amino acids. CDR3 bases: TGCGCCAGCAGCTTGGAAACAGGTTCCTTCTATGGCTACACCTTC. This codes for CASSLETGSFYGYTF.

The chain uses TRBV5-1 and TRBJ2-4, with a tentative D call TRBD1 (6 bases). Germline lookup yields CDR1 SGHRS and CDR2 YFSETQ. Trimming took off 5 bases at V and 6 bases at J, with 9 bases between the two ends. There are 12 residues in the CDR3. The CDR3 is CASRGDTNIQYF. For the CDR3, the DNA is TGCGCCAGCAGGGGGGACACAAACATTCAGTACTTC.

This clone was seen once. V gene TRBV7-9 combines with J gene TRBJ2-2; no firm D call. The CDR3 is 14 amino acids. Looked up from germline, CDR1 is SEHNR and CDR2 is FQNEAQ (reference sequence). The V gene lost 5 bases and the J gene lost 1 base, with 8 bases spanning the gap. CDR3 DNA sequence: TGTGCCAGCAGCCCGCGTCTGAACACCGGGGAGCTGTTTTTT. This encodes CASSPRLNTGELFF.

In this sample, this clone turned up once. The chain employs TRBV11-2 and TRBJ1-1; D is uncertain. From germline, CDR1 is SGHAT and CDR2 FQNNGV. Trimming removed 8 bases from V and 4 bases from J, with 11 bases in between. The CDR3 is made up of 12 amino acids. The DNA of the CDR3 is TGTGCCAGCCGCGGTATTGGCACTGAAGCTTTCTTT. Its protein product is CASRGIGTEAFF.

The chain recombines TRBV4-1 with TRBJ2-3, with 9 bases lining up with TRBD2. V gave up 0 bases and J gave up 8 bases; unmatched junction bases: 9. Germline loops: CDR1 MGHRA, CDR2 YSYEKL. This CDR3 contains 16 residues. The CDR3 sequence is CASSQESRGGLGTQYF. The CDR3 DNA reads as TGCGCCAGCAGCCAAGAATCGCGGGGGGGCTTAGGTACGCAGTATTTT.

The chain combines TRBV6-6 with TRBJ2-7, with 8 bases identical to TRBD2. V lost 6 bases to trimming and J lost 3 bases; unmatched junction nucleotides: 7. This CDR3 is 14 amino acids long. CDR1 and CDR2 (germline): MNHNY, SVGAGI (reference sequence). CDR3 in amino acids: CASRVSGTSYEQYF. Written as DNA, the CDR3 is TGTGCCAGCAGGGTCTCCGGGACTAGCTACGAGCAGTACTTC.

This chain joins TRBV5-1 and TRBJ2-5; the D gene is possibly TRBD1 (8 bases). CDR3 length: 15 amino acids. Germline CDR1 SGHRS, CDR2 YFSETQ. Between the trimmed V and J ends, which lost 4 bases and 2 bases, there was a span of 15 bases. The CDR3 is CASSRTGGGQETQYF. For the CDR3, the DNA is TGCGCCAGCAGCCGTACAGGGGGGGGTCAAGAGACCCAGTACTTC.